Reported below is one T cell receptor beta chain. The target antigen is unknown. This beta chain slipped into a library made for alpha chains as a stray read, so its size is not meaningful. The data originate from a study of spatial heterogeneity in lung cancer. Study-wide results and limits: Mutation tallies in tumors tracked expanded intratumoral alpha and beta TCR counts.

The time point: sample taken at primary tumor resection. Sequencing was performed on whole RNA extracted from tumor and nontumor lung tissue, or from frozen PBMC, and the material was left unsorted. Germline CDR1 reads SGHRS; CDR2 reads YFSETQ. V shed 3 bases, J shed 4 bases, and the junction held 9 bases outside the gene matches. The CDR3 has 16 amino acids. MiXCR, run by TCRdb on the 5' RACE reads, gives a single entry per CDR3 protein. The data show 9,100 or so distinct CDR3 sequences, roughly 50% seen once. This chain links TRBV5-1 with TRBJ2-1, with 8 bases fitting TRBD2. This specimen was lung tumor tissue, taken at surgery. The sequence was obtained from a female donor with early-stage non-small cell lung cancer. In nucleotides, the CDR3 is TGCGCCAGCAGCTCACCCCCCCGGGGGGGGTACAATGAGCAGTTCTTC. This sequence encodes CASSSPPRGGYNEQFF.